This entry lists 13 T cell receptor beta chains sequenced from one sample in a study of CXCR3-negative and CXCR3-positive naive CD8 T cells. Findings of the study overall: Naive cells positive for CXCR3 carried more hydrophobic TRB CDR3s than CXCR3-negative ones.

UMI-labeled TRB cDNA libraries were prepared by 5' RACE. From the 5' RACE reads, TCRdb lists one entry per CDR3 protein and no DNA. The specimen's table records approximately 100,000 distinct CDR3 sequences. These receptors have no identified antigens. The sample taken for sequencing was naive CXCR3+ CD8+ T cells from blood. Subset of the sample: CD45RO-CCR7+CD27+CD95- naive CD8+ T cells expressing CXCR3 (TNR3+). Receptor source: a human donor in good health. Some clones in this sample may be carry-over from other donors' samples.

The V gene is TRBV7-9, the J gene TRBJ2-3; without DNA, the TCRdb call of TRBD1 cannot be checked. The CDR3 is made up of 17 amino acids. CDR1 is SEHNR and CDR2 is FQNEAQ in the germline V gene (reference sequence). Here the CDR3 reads CASSGLVDTQGWDWQYF.

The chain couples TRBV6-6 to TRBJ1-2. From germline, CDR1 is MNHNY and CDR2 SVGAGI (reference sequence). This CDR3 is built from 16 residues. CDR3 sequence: CASSYSNRWESGGYTF.

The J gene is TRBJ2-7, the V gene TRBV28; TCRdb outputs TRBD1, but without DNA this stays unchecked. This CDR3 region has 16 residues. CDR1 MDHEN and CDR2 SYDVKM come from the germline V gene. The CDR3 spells CASSPQGGMVSYEQYF.

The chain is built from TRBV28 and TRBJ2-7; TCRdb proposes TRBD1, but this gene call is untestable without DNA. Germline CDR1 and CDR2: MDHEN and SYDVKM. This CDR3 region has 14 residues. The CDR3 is CASSFGQSSYEQYF. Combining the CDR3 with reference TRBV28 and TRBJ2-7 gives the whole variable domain DVKVTQSSRYLVKRTGEKVFLECVQDMDHENMFWYRQDPGLGLRLIYFSYDVKMKEKGDIPEGYSVSREKKERFSLILESASTNQTSMYLCASSFGQSSYEQYFGPGTRLTVT.

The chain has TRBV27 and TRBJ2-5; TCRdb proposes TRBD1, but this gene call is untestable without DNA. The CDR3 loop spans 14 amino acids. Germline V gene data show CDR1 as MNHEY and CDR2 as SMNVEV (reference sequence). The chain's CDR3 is CASSMGHNQETQYF.

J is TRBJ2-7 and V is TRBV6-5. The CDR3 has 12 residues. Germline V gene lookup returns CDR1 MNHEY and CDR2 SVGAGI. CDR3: CASSYTGYEQYF.

The CDR3 spells CASSQDLRHRVLF. This chain joins TRBV4-3 and TRBJ1-4; TCRdb selects TRBD1, and the lack of DNA leaves this call unchecked. Germline V gene lookup returns CDR1 LGHNA and CDR2 YSLEER. The CDR3 runs to 13 residues.

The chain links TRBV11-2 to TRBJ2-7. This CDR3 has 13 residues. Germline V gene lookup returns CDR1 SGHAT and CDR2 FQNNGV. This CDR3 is CASSVSGSYEQYF. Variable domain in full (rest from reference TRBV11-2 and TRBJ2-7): EAGVAQSPRYKIIEKRQSVAFWCNPISGHATLYWYQQILGQGPKLLIQFQNNGVVDDSQLPKDRFSAERLKGVDSTLKIQPAKLEDSAVYLCASSVSGSYEQYFGPGTRLTVT.

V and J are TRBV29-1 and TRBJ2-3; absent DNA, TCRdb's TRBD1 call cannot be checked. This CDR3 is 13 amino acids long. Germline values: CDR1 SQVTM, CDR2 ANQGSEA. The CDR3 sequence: CSEGGFGTDTQYF.

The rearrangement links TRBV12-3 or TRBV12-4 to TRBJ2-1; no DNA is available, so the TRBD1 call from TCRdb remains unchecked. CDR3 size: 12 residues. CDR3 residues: CASSAPYNEQFF.

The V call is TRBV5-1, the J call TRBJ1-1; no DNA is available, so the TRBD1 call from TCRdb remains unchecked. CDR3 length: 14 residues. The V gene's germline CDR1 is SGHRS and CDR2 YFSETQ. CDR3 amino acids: CASSLTGENTEAFF. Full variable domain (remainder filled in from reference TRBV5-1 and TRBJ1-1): KAGVTQTPRYLIKTRGQQVTLSCSPISGHRSVSWYQQTPGQGLQFLFEYFSETQRNKGNFPGRFSGRQFSNSRSEMNVSTLELGDSALYLCASSLTGENTEAFFGQGTRLTVV.

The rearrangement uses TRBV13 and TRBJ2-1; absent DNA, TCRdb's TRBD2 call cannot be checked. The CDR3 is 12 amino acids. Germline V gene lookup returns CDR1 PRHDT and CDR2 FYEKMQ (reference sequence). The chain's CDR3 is CTKGREDDEQFF.

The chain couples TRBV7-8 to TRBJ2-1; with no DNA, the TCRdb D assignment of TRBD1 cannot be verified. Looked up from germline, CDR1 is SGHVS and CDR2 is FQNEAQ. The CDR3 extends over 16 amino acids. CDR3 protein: CASSLTQGIVYNEQFF.